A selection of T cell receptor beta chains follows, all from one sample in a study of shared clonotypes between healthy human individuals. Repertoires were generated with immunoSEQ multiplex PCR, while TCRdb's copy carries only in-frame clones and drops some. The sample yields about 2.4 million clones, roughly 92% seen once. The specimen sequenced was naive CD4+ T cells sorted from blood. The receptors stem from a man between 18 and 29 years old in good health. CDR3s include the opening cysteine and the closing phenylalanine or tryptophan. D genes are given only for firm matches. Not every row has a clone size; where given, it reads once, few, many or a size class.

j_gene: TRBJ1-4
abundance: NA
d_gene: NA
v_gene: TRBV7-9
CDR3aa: CASSLGGTGEKLFF
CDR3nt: TGTGCCAGCAGCTTAGGGGGGACGGGGGAAAAACTGTTTTTT

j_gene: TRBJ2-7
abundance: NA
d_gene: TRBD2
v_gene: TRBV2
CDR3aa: CATPPLPGGPSYEQYF
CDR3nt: TGTGCCACGCCCCCCCTCCCGGGGGGGCCTTCCTACGAGCAGTACTTC

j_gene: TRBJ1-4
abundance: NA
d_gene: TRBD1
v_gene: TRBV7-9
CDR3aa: CASSLAAGGGEKLFF
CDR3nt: TGTGCCAGCAGCTTAGCGGCAGGGGGAGGAGAAAAACTGTTTTTT

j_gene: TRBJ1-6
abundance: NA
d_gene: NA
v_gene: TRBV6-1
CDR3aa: CASSEVGWMALHF
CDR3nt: TGTGCCAGCAGTGAAGTCGGGTGGATGGCCCTCCACTTT

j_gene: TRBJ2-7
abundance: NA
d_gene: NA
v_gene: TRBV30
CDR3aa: CAWSWGPSYEQYF
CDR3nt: TGTGCCTGGAGCTGGGGCCCCTCCTACGAGCAGTACTTC

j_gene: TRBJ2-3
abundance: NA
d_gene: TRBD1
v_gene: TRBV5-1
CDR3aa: CASSTGQGARLGTDTQYF
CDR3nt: TGCGCCAGCAGCACCGGACAGGGGGCGCGGTTGGGCACAGATACGCAGTATTTT

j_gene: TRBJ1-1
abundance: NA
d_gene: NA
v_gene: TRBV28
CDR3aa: CASSLRSEAFF
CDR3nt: TGTGCCAGCAGTTTAAGGAGTGAAGCTTTCTTT

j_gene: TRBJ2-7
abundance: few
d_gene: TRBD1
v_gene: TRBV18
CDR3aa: CASSPPPTGVEQYF
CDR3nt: TGTGCCAGCTCACCACCCCCTACAGGGGTAGAGCAGTACTTC

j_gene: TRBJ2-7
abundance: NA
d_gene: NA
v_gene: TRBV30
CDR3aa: CAWGGNSYEQYF
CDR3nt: TGTGCCTGGGGGGGAAATTCCTACGAGCAGTACTTC

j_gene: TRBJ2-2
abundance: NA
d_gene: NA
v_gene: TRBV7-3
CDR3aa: CASSLLASTGELFF
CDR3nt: TGTGCCAGCAGCTTACTAGCGTCCACCGGGGAGCTGTTTTTT

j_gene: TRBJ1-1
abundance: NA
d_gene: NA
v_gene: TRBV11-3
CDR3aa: CASSYQGNTEAFF
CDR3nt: TGTGCCAGCAGCTATCAGGGGAACACTGAAGCTTTCTTT

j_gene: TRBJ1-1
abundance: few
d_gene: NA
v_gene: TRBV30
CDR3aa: CAWSLLQNTEAFF
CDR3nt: TGTGCCTGGAGTCTGCTGCAGAACACTGAAGCTTTCTTT

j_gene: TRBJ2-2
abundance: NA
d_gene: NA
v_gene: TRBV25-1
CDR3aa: CASSGWADNTGELFF
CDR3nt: TGTGCCAGCAGTGGGTGGGCGGACAACACCGGGGAGCTGTTTTTT

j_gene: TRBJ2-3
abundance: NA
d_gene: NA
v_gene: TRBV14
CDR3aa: CARKLAPSDTQYF
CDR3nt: TGTGCCAGGAAACTAGCTCCCTCAGATACGCAGTATTTT